Each of the 28 T cell receptor beta chains below was sequenced from the same sample in a study of radiotherapy plus CTLA-4 blockade in lung cancer. The method was immunoSEQ multiplex PCR; TCRdb's version includes in-frame clones alone and lacks a portion of them. Of tens of thousands of clones in the sample, 79% were seen once. The input for sequencing was peripheral blood, taken from a patient treated with radiotherapy plus ipilimumab. The receptors come from a human donor with non-small cell lung cancer who had a complete response to radiotherapy plus ipilimumab.

This chain connects TRBV7-9 to TRBJ2-2; D is undetermined. V dropped 2 bases and J dropped 5 bases, with 6 bases sitting between them. The CDR3 covers 13 residues. Per the germline V gene, CDR1 is SEHNR and CDR2 is FQNEAQ (reference sequence). The CDR3 region is CASSLMSTGELFF. The CDR3 DNA sequence: TGTGCCAGCAGCTTAATGTCGACCGGGGAGCTGTTTTTT.

The chain uses TRBV2 and TRBJ1-5; 10 positions agree with TRBD1. This CDR3 comprises 17 residues. V was clipped by 3 bases and J by 10 bases; unmatched bases: 15. Germline V CDR1 and CDR2: SNHLY, FYNNEI. The DNA of the CDR3 is TGTGCCAGCAGTGAGGGAGCCTTGACAGGGGGCGGCCAACCCCAGCATTTT. Translation: CASSEGALTGGGQPQHF. The full variable domain, completed using reference TRBV2 and TRBJ1-5, is EPEVTQTPSHQVTQMGQEVILRCVPISNHLYFYWYRQILGQKVEFLVSFYNNEISEKSEIFDDQFSVERPDGSNFTLKIRSTKLEDSAMYFCASSEGALTGGGQPQHFGDGTRLSIL.

This clone occurred a few times. The chain has TRBV10-2 and TRBJ2-1, with D hard to call. The CDR3 sequence is 14 residues long. In germline, CDR1 is WSHSY, CDR2 SAAADI. Trimming pared 7 bases from V and 5 bases from J, leaving 15 bases between. This chain's CDR3 is CASTRADLNNEQFF. CDR3 DNA: TGCGCCAGCACCCGCGCAGACCTTAACAATGAGCAGTTCTTC.

The chain combines TRBV18 with TRBJ2-7, with 7 bases lining up with TRBD2. In germline, CDR1 is KGHSH, CDR2 LQKENI. There are 15 residues in the CDR3. V shed 4 bases and J 3 bases; nucleotides not matched to a gene: 9. The CDR3 coding sequence is TGTGCCAGCTCACGTGCTCTAGCGGAGAGCTACGAGCAGTACGTC. Protein product: CASSRALAESYEQYV.

The genes are TRBV9 and TRBJ2-3; 10 bases align to TRBD2. CDR1 SGDLS and CDR2 YYNGEE come from the germline V gene. V shed 0 bases and J 2 bases; nucleotides not matched to a gene: 3. This CDR3 has 16 residues. The CDR3 DNA follows: TGTGCCAGCAGCGTAGGACTAGCGGGCCCCACAGATACGCAGTATTTT. Amino acids: CASSVGLAGPTDTQYF. Full variable domain (rest looked up from reference TRBV9 and TRBJ2-3): DSGVTQTPKHLITATGQRVTLRCSPRSGDLSVYWYQQSLDQGLQFLIQYYNGEERAKGNILERFSAQQFPDLHSELNLSSLELGDSALYFCASSVGLAGPTDTQYFGPGTRLTVL.

The V gene is TRBV7-2, the J gene TRBJ2-7, with TRBD2 matching 7 bases. The junction had 11 bases not matched to a gene; V was cut back by 2 bases and J by 4 bases. The CDR3 length is 16 residues. CDR1 is SGHTA, CDR2 FQGNSA, per germline. The CDR3 coding sequence is TGTGCCAGCAGCTTATCTGGTGGGAGGGGAACTTACGAGCAGTACGTC. Translating gives CASSLSGGRGTYEQYV.

The V and J genes are TRBV7-6 and TRBJ2-7; a possible D gene is TRBD1 (6 bases). From germline, CDR1 is SGHVS and CDR2 FNYEAQ. V lost 1 base and J lost 1, with 11 bases in between. CDR3 length equals 15 residues. As DNA, the CDR3 is TGTGCCAGCAGCTTAGAGGGGGTTGCTTCCTACGAGCAGTACTTC. Translating gives CASSLEGVASYEQYF.

The chain recombines TRBV7-2 with TRBJ1-2, with D hard to call. Trimming cost V 1 base and J 3 bases, with 6 bases left between them. CDR1 and CDR2 from the germline V gene are SGHTA and FQGNSA. The CDR3 runs to 13 residues. CDR3 DNA: TGTGCCAGCAGCTTAGTAGAGCACTATGGCTACACCTTC. It codes for CASSLVEHYGYTF.

This clone was seen a handful of times. V and J are TRBV6-1 and TRBJ1-2; 7 bases fit TRBD1. V dropped 4 bases and J dropped 4; count of bases not matched to a gene: 9. Germline lookup yields CDR1 MNHNS and CDR2 SASEGT. The CDR3 consists of 15 residues. Here the CDR3 DNA reads TGTGCCAGCAGTGTCGGACAGGCCTCCGTCTATGGCTACACCTTC. The encoded protein is CASSVGQASVYGYTF.

V and J are TRBV19 and TRBJ2-3, with 9 nucleotides matching TRBD2. Germline CDR1 reads LNHDA; CDR2 reads SQIVND (reference sequence). Germline trimming cut 2 bases from V and 2 bases from J; bases unmatched to any gene: 5. The CDR3 has 16 residues. The DNA for the CDR3 is TGTGCCAGTAGTATAATCCTAGCGGGGTCCACAGATACGCAGTATTTT. Amino acid sequence: CASSIILAGSTDTQYF.

The chain joins TRBV5-4 to TRBJ1-5; D may be TRBD1 (5 bases). Germline V gives CDR1 SGHNT, CDR2 YYREEE (reference sequence). The CDR3 length is 14 residues. Trimming took off 2 bases at V and 7 bases at J, with 13 bases between the two ends. CDR3 in amino acids: CASSFMGRDQPQHF. In nucleotides, the CDR3 is TGTGCCAGCAGCTTTATGGGCCGGGACCAGCCCCAGCATTTT. Drawing the rest from reference TRBV5-4 and TRBJ1-5, the complete variable domain is ETGVTQSPTHLIKTRGQQVTLRCSSQSGHNTVSWYQQALGQGPQFIFQYYREEENGRGNFPPRFSGLQFPNYSSELNVNALELDDSALYLCASSFMGRDQPQHFGDGTRLSIL.

In its sample, this clone was seen once. The J gene is TRBJ2-2, the V gene TRBV9; TRBD1 matches at 8 bases. This CDR3 spans 16 amino acids. Trimming at V came to 4 bases and at J to 4 bases, leaving 9 bases not matched to a gene. From germline, CDR1 is SGDLS and CDR2 YYNGEE. The CDR3 sequence is CASSFLDRASTGELFF. The CDR3 region has the DNA TGTGCCAGCAGCTTCCTGGACAGGGCGAGCACCGGGGAGCTGTTTTTT.

This rearrangement joins TRBV11-3 to TRBJ2-5, with TRBD2 identical over 7 bases. The CDR3 loop spans 16 amino acids. The ends lost 5 bases at V and 1 base at J; junction bases unmatched: 10. CDR1 is SGHNT and CDR2 is YENEEA in the germline V gene. CDR3 DNA: TGTGCCAGCAGCCCAGGACTAGTAACCATCCAAGAGACCCAGTACTTC. Encoded protein: CASSPGLVTIQETQYF.

V and J are TRBV6-6 and TRBJ1-5, with D possibly matching TRBD1 (6 bases). V gave up 2 bases and J gave up 3 bases, with 14 bases separating them. The CDR3 runs 16 residues. Germline V gives CDR1 MNHNY, CDR2 SVGAGI (reference sequence). This chain's CDR3 is CASSYNPGEPNQPQHF. The CDR3 DNA reads TGTGCCAGCAGTTACAACCCAGGGGAACCCAATCAGCCCCAGCATTTT.

With respect to this clone: The sample carries other DNA sequences with the same CDR3. CDR3 nucleotides: TGTGCCAGCAGCTCCCAGAGCCATCAGCCCCAGCATTTT. This gives the protein CASSSQSHQPQHF. This chain uses TRBV7-8 with TRBJ1-5; D is uncertain. V lost 4 bases and J 5 bases, leaving 9 bases between the germline ends. The CDR3 runs to 13 residues. Germline-derived CDR1 and CDR2 are SGHVS and FQNEAQ.

This rearrangement joins TRBV5-5 to TRBJ1-2; no clear D gene. This CDR3 spans 17 amino acids. Germline assignment: CDR1 SGHKS and CDR2 YYEKEE (reference sequence). V was trimmed by 5 bases and J by 3 bases, leaving 23 bases between them. The CDR3 protein is CASRPRQLGGTDYGYTF. CDR3 in DNA: TGTGCCAGCAGACCACGGCAATTAGGAGGAACCGACTATGGCTACACCTTC.

The chain is built from TRBV27 and TRBJ2-3; D is uncertain. The CDR3 extends over 13 amino acids. Trimming removed 3 bases at V and 4 bases at J, with 8 bases between. CDR1 is MNHEY, CDR2 SMNVEV, per germline (reference sequence). The DNA of the CDR3 is TGTGCCAGCAGTTTCGCTGAGTCAGATACGCAGTATTTT. Its protein product is CASSFAESDTQYF.

V usage is TRBV14 and J usage is TRBJ1-3, with a possible D match to TRBD1 (6 bases). Germline V gene sequence: CDR1 SGHDN, CDR2 FVKESK. This CDR3 is 14 amino acids long. V was pared by 7 bases and J by 2 bases, with 12 bases between. The CDR3 nucleotides are TGTGCCAGCAACAAAGGGGGAGCTGGAAACACCATATATTTT. Its translation: CASNKGGAGNTIYF. The full variable domain, completed using reference TRBV14 and TRBJ1-3, is EAGVTQFPSHSVIEKGQTVTLRCDPISGHDNLYWYRRVMGKEIKFLLHFVKESKQDESGMPNNRFLAERTGGTYSTLKVQPAELEDSGVYFCASNKGGAGNTIYFGEGSWLTVV.

The J gene is TRBJ2-1, the V gene TRBV30, with TRBD1 matching 7 bases. After removal of 4 bases from V and 3 bases from J, the junction contained 9 bases not matched to a gene. The CDR3 is 15 residues long. Germline V gene data show CDR1 as GTSNPN and CDR2 as SVGIG (reference sequence). The CDR3 region has the DNA TGTGCCTGGACCGCCCCCGGGACAGACTACAATGAGCAGTTCTTC. Translation: CAWTAPGTDYNEQFF.

The rearrangement links TRBV7-8 to TRBJ2-3; D ambiguous. The CDR3 consists of 13 residues. Germline V lookup: CDR1 SGHVS, CDR2 FQNEAQ. V lost 2 bases and J lost 5, with 8 bases in between. CDR3 residues: CASSLSFGDTQYF. In DNA, the CDR3 is TGTGCCAGCAGCTTAAGTTTTGGAGATACGCAGTATTTT.

The chain recombines TRBV4-1 with TRBJ1-3; 11 nucleotides line up with TRBD1. V shed 3 bases and J 1 base; nucleotides not matched to a gene: 5. This CDR3 contains 17 residues. Germline assignment: CDR1 MGHRA and CDR2 YSYEKL. Here the CDR3 DNA reads TGCGCCAGCAGCCATGGGACAGGGGGTTGGTCTGGAAACACCATATATTTT. As protein: CASSHGTGGWSGNTIYF.

The chain is built from TRBV4-1 and TRBJ1-5, with TRBD1 identical over 8 bases. The germline gives CDR1 MGHRA, CDR2 YSYEKL. This CDR3 region has 16 residues. Trimming removed 4 bases from V and 6 bases from J; junction bases left unmatched: 11. CDR3 residues: CASSLNQGAGGQPQHF. The CDR3 nucleotides are TGCGCCAGCAGCCTAAACCAGGGGGCCGGAGGTCAGCCCCAGCATTTT.

This chain joins TRBV7-2 and TRBJ1-2, with D tentatively TRBD1 (5 bases). The V gene's germline CDR1 is SGHTA and CDR2 FQGNSA. This CDR3 has 13 residues. Trimming stripped 1 base from V and 8 bases from J, with 11 bases between. CDR3 sequence: CASSLDGAGGYTF. DNA of the CDR3: TGTGCCAGCAGCTTAGATGGGGCTGGAGGCTACACCTTC.

V is TRBV2 and J is TRBJ1-5, with TRBD1 matching over 8 bases. The junction had 16 bases not matched to a gene; V was cut back by 1 base and J by 2 bases. This CDR3 region has 20 residues. Germline CDR1 and CDR2: SNHLY and FYNNEI. In DNA form, the CDR3 reads TGTGCCAGCAGTGAAGATGTCAGGCAGGGGGCGTTTTTTCGCAATCAGCCCCAGCATTTT. It translates to CASSEDVRQGAFFRNQPQHF.

The CDR3, as DNA: TGCGCCAGCAGTTCCCAGGTAGCCAGCACAGATACGCAGTATTTT. As protein: CASSSQVASTDTQYF. This chain uses TRBV4-1 with TRBJ2-3; unclear D gene. CDR3 length: 15 amino acids. Germline assignment: CDR1 MGHRA and CDR2 YSYEKL. The V end was cut by 6 bases, the J end by 0 bases, with 13 bases between.

By share of the sample, this clone is medium-sized. The rearrangement links TRBV10-2 to TRBJ1-5, with D perhaps matching TRBD1 (5 bases). CDR1 is WSHSY, CDR2 SAAADI, per germline. V shed 0 bases and J shed 0 bases, with 9 bases lying between them. The CDR3 sequence is 16 residues long. CDR3 sequence: CASSESPGNSNQPQHF. In nucleotides, the CDR3 is TGCGCCAGCAGTGAGTCTCCAGGGAATAGCAATCAGCCCCAGCATTTT.

The gene calls are TRBV29-1 and TRBJ1-1; no clear D. CDR1 and CDR2 (germline): SQVTM, ANQGSEA. The CDR3 covers 12 residues. Trimming cost V 6 bases and J 1 base, with 9 bases left between them. This chain's CDR3 is CSVQTPNTEAFF. The CDR3, as DNA: TGCAGCGTCCAGACACCGAACACTGAAGCTTTCTTT.

There are a few counts of this clone. The chain employs TRBV19 and TRBJ1-1, with 10 nucleotides matching TRBD1. The CDR3 is made up of 14 amino acids. V lost 2 bases, J lost 11 bases, and 8 bases stayed unmatched. CDR1 and CDR2 from the germline V gene are LNHDA and SQIVND (reference sequence). CDR3 in DNA: TGTGCCAGTAGTATAAGGGGACAGGGGAGTGAGGCTTTCTTT. Its translation is CASSIRGQGSEAFF. Together with reference TRBV19 and TRBJ1-1, the CDR3 gives the full variable domain: DGGITQSPKYLFRKEGQNVTLSCEQNLNHDAMYWYRQDPGQGLRLIYYSQIVNDFQKGDIAEGYSVSREKKESFPLTVTSAQKNPTAFYLCASSIRGQGSEAFFGQGTRLTVV.